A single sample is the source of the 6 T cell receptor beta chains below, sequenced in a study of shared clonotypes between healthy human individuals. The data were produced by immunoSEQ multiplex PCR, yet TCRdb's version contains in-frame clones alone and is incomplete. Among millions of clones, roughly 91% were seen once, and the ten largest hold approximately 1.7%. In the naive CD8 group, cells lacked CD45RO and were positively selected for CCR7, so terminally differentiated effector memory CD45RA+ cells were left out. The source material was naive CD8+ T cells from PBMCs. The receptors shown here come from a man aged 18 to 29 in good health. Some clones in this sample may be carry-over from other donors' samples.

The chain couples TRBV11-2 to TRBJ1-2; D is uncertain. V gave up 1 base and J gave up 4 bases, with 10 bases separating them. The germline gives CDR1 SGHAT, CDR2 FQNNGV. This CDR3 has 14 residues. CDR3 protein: CASSLAARGYGYTF. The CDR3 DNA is TGTGCCAGCAGCTTAGCAGCCCGAGGCTATGGCTACACCTTC.

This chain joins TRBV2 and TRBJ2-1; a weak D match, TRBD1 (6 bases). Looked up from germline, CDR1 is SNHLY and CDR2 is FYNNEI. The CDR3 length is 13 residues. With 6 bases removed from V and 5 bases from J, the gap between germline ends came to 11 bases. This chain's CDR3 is CASRRTAHNEQFF. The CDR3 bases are TGTGCCAGCAGACGGACAGCTCACAATGAGCAGTTCTTC.

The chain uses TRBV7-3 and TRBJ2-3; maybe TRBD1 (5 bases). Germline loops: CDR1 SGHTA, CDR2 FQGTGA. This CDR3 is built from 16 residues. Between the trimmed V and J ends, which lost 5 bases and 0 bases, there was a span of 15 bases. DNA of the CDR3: TGTGCCAGCAGCCCGAACAGGCGAACTAGCACAGATACGCAGTATTTT. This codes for CASSPNRRTSTDTQYF.

The CDR3 DNA sequence: TGCGCCAGCAGGCCCGAGGGTAGTACAGATACGCAGTATTTT. Translated: CASRPEGSTDTQYF. The rearrangement uses TRBV10-2 and TRBJ2-3; D is possibly TRBD2 (5 bases). Per germline, CDR1 WSHSY and CDR2 SAAADI. The CDR3 extends over 14 amino acids. Trimming took off 6 bases at V and 3 bases at J, with 13 bases between the two ends.

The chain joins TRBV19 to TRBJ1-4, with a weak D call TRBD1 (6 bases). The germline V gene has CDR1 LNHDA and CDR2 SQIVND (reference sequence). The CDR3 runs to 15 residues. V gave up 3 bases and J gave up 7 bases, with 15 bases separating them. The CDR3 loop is CASSIRGAPTEKLFF. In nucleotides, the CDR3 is TGTGCCAGTAGTATCCGGGGGGCGCCTACTGAAAAACTGTTTTTT. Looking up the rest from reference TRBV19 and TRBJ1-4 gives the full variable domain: DGGITQSPKYLFRKEGQNVTLSCEQNLNHDAMYWYRQDPGQGLRLIYYSQIVNDFQKGDIAEGYSVSREKKESFPLTVTSAQKNPTAFYLCASSIRGAPTEKLFFGSGTQLSVL.

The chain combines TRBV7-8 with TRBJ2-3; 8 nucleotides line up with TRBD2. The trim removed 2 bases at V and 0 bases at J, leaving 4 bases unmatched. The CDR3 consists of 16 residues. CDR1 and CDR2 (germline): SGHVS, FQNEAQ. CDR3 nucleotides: TGTGCCAGCAGCTTATTCACTAGCGGCAGCACAGATACGCAGTATTTT. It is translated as CASSLFTSGSTDTQYF. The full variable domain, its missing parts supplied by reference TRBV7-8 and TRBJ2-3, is GAGVSQSPRYKVAKRGQDVALRCDPISGHVSLFWYQQALGQGPEFLTYFQNEAQLDKSGLPSDRFFAERPEGSVSTLKIQRTQQEDSAVYLCASSLFTSGSTDTQYFGPGTRLTVL.